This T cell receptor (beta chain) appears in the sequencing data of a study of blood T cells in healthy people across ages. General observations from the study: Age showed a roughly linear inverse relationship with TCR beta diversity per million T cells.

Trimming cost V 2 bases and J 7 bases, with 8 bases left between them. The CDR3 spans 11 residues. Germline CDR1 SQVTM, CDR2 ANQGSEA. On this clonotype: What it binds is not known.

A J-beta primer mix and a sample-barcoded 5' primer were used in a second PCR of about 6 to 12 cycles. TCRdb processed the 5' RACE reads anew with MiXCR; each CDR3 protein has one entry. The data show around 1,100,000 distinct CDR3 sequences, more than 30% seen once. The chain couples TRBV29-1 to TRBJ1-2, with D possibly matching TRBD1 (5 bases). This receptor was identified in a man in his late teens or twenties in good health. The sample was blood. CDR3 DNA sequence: TGCAGCGTTGAACTAAGGGGTGGCTACACCTTC. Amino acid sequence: CSVELRGGYTF.